This T cell receptor (beta chain) was retrieved from a study of vaccination and CD4 T cells after COVID-19. With the Oncomine TCR Beta short-read assay, DNA from cultured CD4+ T cells was sequenced. Once CD4+ T cells had been cultured, genomic DNA was extracted from them. A single record per CDR3 protein comes from TCRdb applying MiXCR to the PCR reads. The sample contains around 16,000 distinct CDR3 sequences, approximately 63% of which appear only once. Concerning this clonotype: Its antigen remains unknown.

Specified treatment: approximately 9-day PBMC culture with coronavirus spike peptide pools or control peptides (ViraFEST assay). PCR tests turned positive between March and December 2020, before US Alpha, Beta and Delta variants. V dropped 8 bases and J dropped 4; count of bases not matched to a gene: 7. Looked up from germline, CDR1 is MRHNA and CDR2 is SNTAGT. This CDR3 has 15 residues. Sequenced sample: CD4+ T cells from blood, cultured in vitro. This chain links TRBV6-4 with TRBJ2-3, with TRBD1 matching over 12 bases. This TCR derives from a human donor who had recovered from COVID-19. The CDR3, as DNA: TGTGCCAGCTCCGCCGGGACAGGGGGCGCAGATACGCAGTATTTT. It specifies CASSAGTGGADTQYF.